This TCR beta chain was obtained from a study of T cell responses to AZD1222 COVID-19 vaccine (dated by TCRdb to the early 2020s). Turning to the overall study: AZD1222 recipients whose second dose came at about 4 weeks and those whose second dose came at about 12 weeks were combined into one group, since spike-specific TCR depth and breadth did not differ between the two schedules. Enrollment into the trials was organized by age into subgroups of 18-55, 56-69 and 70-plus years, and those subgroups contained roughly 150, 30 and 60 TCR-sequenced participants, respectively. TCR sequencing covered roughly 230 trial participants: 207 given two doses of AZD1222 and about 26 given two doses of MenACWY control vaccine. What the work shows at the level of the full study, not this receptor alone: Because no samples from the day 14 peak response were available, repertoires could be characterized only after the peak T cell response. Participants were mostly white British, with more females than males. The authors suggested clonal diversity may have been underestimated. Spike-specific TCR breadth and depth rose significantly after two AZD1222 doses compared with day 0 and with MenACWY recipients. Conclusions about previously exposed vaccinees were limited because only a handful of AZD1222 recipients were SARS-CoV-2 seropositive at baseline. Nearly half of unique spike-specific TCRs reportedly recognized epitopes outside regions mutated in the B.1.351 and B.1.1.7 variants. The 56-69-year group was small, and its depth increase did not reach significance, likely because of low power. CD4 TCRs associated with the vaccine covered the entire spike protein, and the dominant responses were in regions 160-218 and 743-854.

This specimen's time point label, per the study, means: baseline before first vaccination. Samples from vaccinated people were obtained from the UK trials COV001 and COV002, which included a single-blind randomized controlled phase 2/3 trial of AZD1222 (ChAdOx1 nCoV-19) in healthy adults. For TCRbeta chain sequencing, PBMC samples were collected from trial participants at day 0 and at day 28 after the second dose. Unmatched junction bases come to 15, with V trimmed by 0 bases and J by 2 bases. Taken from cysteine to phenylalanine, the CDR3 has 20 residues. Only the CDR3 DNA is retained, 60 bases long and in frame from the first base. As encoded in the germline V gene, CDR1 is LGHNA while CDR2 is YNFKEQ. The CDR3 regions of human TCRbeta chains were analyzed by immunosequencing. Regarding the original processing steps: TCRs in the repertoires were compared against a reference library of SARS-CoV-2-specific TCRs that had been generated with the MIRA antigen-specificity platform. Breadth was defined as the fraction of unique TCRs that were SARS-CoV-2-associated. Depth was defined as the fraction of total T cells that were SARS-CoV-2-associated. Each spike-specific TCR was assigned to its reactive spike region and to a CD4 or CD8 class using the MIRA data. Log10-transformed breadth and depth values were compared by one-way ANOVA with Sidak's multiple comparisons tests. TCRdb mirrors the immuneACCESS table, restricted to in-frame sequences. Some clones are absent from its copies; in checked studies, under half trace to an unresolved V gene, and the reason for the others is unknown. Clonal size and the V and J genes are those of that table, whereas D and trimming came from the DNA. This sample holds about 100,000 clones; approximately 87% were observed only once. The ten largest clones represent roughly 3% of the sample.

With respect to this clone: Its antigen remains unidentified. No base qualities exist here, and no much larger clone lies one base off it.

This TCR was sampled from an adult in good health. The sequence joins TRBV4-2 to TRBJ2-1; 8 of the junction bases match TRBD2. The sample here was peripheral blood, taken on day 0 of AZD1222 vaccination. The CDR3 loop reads CASSQDKGGRAGDTYNEQFF. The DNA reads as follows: TGTGCCAGCAGCCAAGATAAGGGCGGTAGAGCGGGGGATACCTACAATGAGCAGTTCTTC.